These T cell receptor beta chains were read from a single sample in a study of T cell repertoires in cytomegalovirus infection. Their antigens remain unidentified. Each CDR3 protein gets one entry after TCRdb re-called the reads with MiXCR. The table has 400,000 to 600,000 distinct CDR3 sequences, approximately 46% seen once. Material: cultured PBMCs, obtained from culture after CMV antigen stimulation. All receptors come from a human donor in good health (CMV status not recorded). Some clones in this sample may be carry-over from other donors' samples. The CDR3 runs from the conserved cysteine through the conserved F or W. The order of the fields is V gene, clone size, J gene, D gene, CDR3 length, CDR3 DNA, CDR3 protein. A D gene is named only where the DNA matches it firmly. Rows give clone size only sometimes, using once, few, many, or a class for an expanded clone.

v_gene: TRBV2
abundance: -
j_gene: TRBJ2-1
d_gene: -
len: 15
CDR3nt: TGTGCCAGCAGTGAATCGCGCAAATTAAACAATGAGCAGTTCTTC
CDR3aa: CASSESRKLNNEQFF

v_gene: TRBV6-8
abundance: few
j_gene: TRBJ2-6
d_gene: -
len: 18
CDR3nt: TGTGCCAGCAGTTACTCACCAGGGGAAATCTCTGGGGCCAACGTCCTGACTTTC
CDR3aa: CASSYSPGEISGANVLTF

v_gene: TRBV20-1
abundance: -
j_gene: TRBJ2-2
d_gene: -
len: 16
CDR3nt: TGCAGTGCTAGAGATGGTCCCTTGGGGAACACCGGGGAGCTGTTTTTT
CDR3aa: CSARDGPLGNTGELFF

v_gene: TRBV12-3/TRBV12-4
abundance: -
j_gene: TRBJ2-1
d_gene: TRBD2
len: 12
CDR3nt: TGTGCCAGCAGAACGGGAGGCGATGAGCAGTTCTTC
CDR3aa: CASRTGGDEQFF

v_gene: TRBV7-2
abundance: few
j_gene: TRBJ1-1
d_gene: -
len: 16
CDR3nt: TGTGCCAGCAGCCCGGAGTTGGGCCTGAGGGGGACTGAAGCTTTCTTT
CDR3aa: CASSPELGLRGTEAFF

v_gene: TRBV12-5
abundance: few
j_gene: TRBJ1-2
d_gene: TRBD1
len: 18
CDR3nt: TGTGCTAGTGGTTTGGTTTTGCCGCGGGACAGGGGGAACTATGGCTACACCTTC
CDR3aa: CASGLVLPRDRGNYGYTF

v_gene: TRBV4-3
abundance: -
j_gene: TRBJ2-5
d_gene: TRBD1
len: 14
CDR3nt: TGCGCCAGCAGCCAGGAGCAGGGGGAGGAGACCCAGTACTTC
CDR3aa: CASSQEQGEETQYF

v_gene: TRBV11-2
abundance: -
j_gene: TRBJ2-2
d_gene: -
len: 16
CDR3nt: TGTGCCAGCAGCTTAAATGTCCAGGGTCACACCGGGGAGCTGTTTTTT
CDR3aa: CASSLNVQGHTGELFF

v_gene: TRBV7-2
abundance: few
j_gene: TRBJ2-1
d_gene: TRBD2
len: 16
CDR3nt: TGTGCCAGCAGCCCCCAGGGCGGGCGGGAGGGCCCAGAGCAGTTCTTC
CDR3aa: CASSPQGGREGPEQFF

v_gene: TRBV7-2
abundance: -
j_gene: TRBJ2-5
d_gene: -
len: 12
CDR3nt: TGTGCCAGCAGCGGGGTGAAGCAGACCCAGTACTTC
CDR3aa: CASSGVKQTQYF

v_gene: TRBV7-2
abundance: -
j_gene: TRBJ2-1
d_gene: -
len: 15
CDR3nt: TGTGCCAGCAGCTACGCCCAGGCATGGGCGGGCTTACAGTTCTTC
CDR3aa: CASSYAQAWAGLQFF

v_gene: TRBV6-8
abundance: once
j_gene: TRBJ2-1
d_gene: -
len: 14
CDR3nt: TGTGCCACCTCCCGGGTGCAGCGTTACAATGAGCAGTTCTTC
CDR3aa: CATSRVQRYNEQFF

v_gene: TRBV27
abundance: -
j_gene: TRBJ1-5
d_gene: TRBD1
len: 15
CDR3nt: TGTGCCAGCAGTAAGGACAGGATGAGCAATCAGCCCCAGCATTTT
CDR3aa: CASSKDRMSNQPQHF

v_gene: TRBV28
abundance: few
j_gene: TRBJ2-3
d_gene: -
len: 16
CDR3nt: TGTGCCAGCAGTTTCAGTCCGGGGGTTAGCACAGATACGCAGTATTTT
CDR3aa: CASSFSPGVSTDTQYF

v_gene: TRBV19
abundance: few
j_gene: TRBJ1-1
d_gene: -
len: 18
CDR3nt: TGTGCCAGTAGTATCCCCGGGCGCAGAGGGGGGGAGAACACTGAAGCTTTCTTT
CDR3aa: CASSIPGRRGGENTEAFF

v_gene: TRBV5-5
abundance: -
j_gene: TRBJ2-2
d_gene: TRBD2
len: 14
CDR3nt: TGTGCCAGCAGCTTACAGCGGGGGCCCGGGGAGCTGTTTTTT
CDR3aa: CASSLQRGPGELFF

v_gene: TRBV6-5
abundance: -
j_gene: TRBJ2-2
d_gene: -
len: 14
CDR3nt: TGTGCCAGCAGTGTTACCCCGGACACCGGGGAGCTGTTTTTT
CDR3aa: CASSVTPDTGELFF

v_gene: TRBV19
abundance: -
j_gene: TRBJ2-1
d_gene: -
len: 15
CDR3nt: TGTGCCAGTAGTGCAAATTCCAACGGTTACAATGAGCAGTTCTTC
CDR3aa: CASSANSNGYNEQFF

v_gene: TRBV10-3
abundance: -
j_gene: TRBJ2-7
d_gene: TRBD1
len: 13
CDR3nt: TGTGCCATCAGTGAGAGGCAGGGGGCCGAGCAGTACTTC
CDR3aa: CAISERQGAEQYF

v_gene: TRBV7-2
abundance: few
j_gene: TRBJ2-3
d_gene: TRBD1
len: 14
CDR3nt: TGTGCCAGCAAGGGACAGACCTTGGGTTATACGCAGTATTTT
CDR3aa: CASKGQTLGYTQYF

v_gene: TRBV2
abundance: -
j_gene: TRBJ2-7
d_gene: TRBD2
len: 17
CDR3nt: TGTGCCAGCAGTGCCGGGACTAGCGGCCCCTTAACCTACGAGCAGTACTTC
CDR3aa: CASSAGTSGPLTYEQYF

v_gene: TRBV12-3/TRBV12-4
abundance: few
j_gene: TRBJ2-3
d_gene: -
len: 13
CDR3nt: TGTGCCAGCAGTTTAGAGGCCGTGGATACGCAGTATTTT
CDR3aa: CASSLEAVDTQYF

v_gene: TRBV7-9
abundance: once
j_gene: TRBJ2-1
d_gene: -
len: 13
CDR3nt: TGTGCCAGCAGCTTAGCGGGAACAGGTGAGCCGTTCTTC
CDR3aa: CASSLAGTGEPFF

v_gene: TRBV2
abundance: -
j_gene: TRBJ1-5
d_gene: -
len: 16
CDR3nt: TGTGCCAGCAGTCCGCATCCTGTTGGGGTAAATCAGCCCCAGCATTTT
CDR3aa: CASSPHPVGVNQPQHF

v_gene: TRBV7-7
abundance: -
j_gene: TRBJ2-3
d_gene: TRBD2
len: 15
CDR3nt: TGTGCCAGCAGCCCAAGCGGGGGGCTGTCAGATACGCAGTATTTT
CDR3aa: CASSPSGGLSDTQYF

v_gene: TRBV7-8
abundance: -
j_gene: TRBJ1-3
d_gene: -
len: 19
CDR3nt: TGTGCCAGCAGCTTAGTGGAGTCCCTGGCAGCGTACTCTGGAAACACCATATATTTT
CDR3aa: CASSLVESLAAYSGNTIYF

v_gene: TRBV5-1
abundance: -
j_gene: TRBJ2-5
d_gene: TRBD1
len: 13
CDR3nt: TGCGCCAGCGCGGGACAGGGTACTGAGACCCAGTACTTC
CDR3aa: CASAGQGTETQYF

v_gene: TRBV5-1
abundance: -
j_gene: TRBJ2-2
d_gene: -
len: 13
CDR3nt: TGCGCCAGCAGCTTCGCAGGGACCGGGGAGCTGTTTTTT
CDR3aa: CASSFAGTGELFF

v_gene: TRBV6-5
abundance: -
j_gene: TRBJ1-1
d_gene: -
len: 13
CDR3nt: TGTGCCAGCAGGACCAAGTGGGACACTGAAGCTTTCTTT
CDR3aa: CASRTKWDTEAFF

v_gene: TRBV19
abundance: -
j_gene: TRBJ1-2
d_gene: TRBD1
len: 18
CDR3nt: TGTGCCAGTAGAACCCCAAGGACAGGGAGGAGTAGAGGCTATGGCTACACCTTC
CDR3aa: CASRTPRTGRSRGYGYTF

v_gene: TRBV12-3/TRBV12-4
abundance: -
j_gene: TRBJ1-4
d_gene: -
len: 16
CDR3nt: TGTGCCAGCAGCCCTGGGACTTCTGCAACTAATGAAAAACTGTTTTTT
CDR3aa: CASSPGTSATNEKLFF

v_gene: TRBV29-1
abundance: -
j_gene: TRBJ1-2
d_gene: TRBD1
len: 13
CDR3nt: TGCAGCGCCTTGACAGGGACGTCCGGGGGCTACACCTTC
CDR3aa: CSALTGTSGGYTF

v_gene: TRBV27
abundance: few
j_gene: TRBJ2-4
d_gene: -
len: 14
CDR3nt: TGTGCCAGCAGTTTCTCTGGGGCCAAAAACATTCAGTACTTC
CDR3aa: CASSFSGAKNIQYF

v_gene: TRBV12-3/TRBV12-4
abundance: -
j_gene: TRBJ2-5
d_gene: -
len: 15
CDR3nt: TGTGCCAGCAGTTTTTGCACCAGGAGATGCGAGACCCAGTACTTC
CDR3aa: CASSFCTRRCETQYF

v_gene: TRBV11-2
abundance: few
j_gene: TRBJ2-7
d_gene: -
len: 16
CDR3nt: TGTGCCAGCAGCTTATGGCTCGCGGGGGCCTCCTACGAGCAGTACTTC
CDR3aa: CASSLWLAGASYEQYF

v_gene: TRBV6-6
abundance: -
j_gene: TRBJ1-5
d_gene: TRBD1
len: 15
CDR3nt: TGTGCCAGCAGTCTTCCGGGACAGGGTTATCAGCCCCAGCATTTT
CDR3aa: CASSLPGQGYQPQHF

v_gene: TRBV7-8
abundance: many
j_gene: TRBJ2-1
d_gene: TRBD1
len: 15
CDR3nt: TGTGCCAGCAGCACCAGGGGGAATCCCTACAATGAGCAGTTCTTC
CDR3aa: CASSTRGNPYNEQFF

v_gene: TRBV11-3
abundance: few
j_gene: TRBJ2-1
d_gene: TRBD2
len: 15
CDR3nt: TGTGCCAGCAGCTTATCGCGCGGGAGGGCCCAGGAGCAGTTCTTC
CDR3aa: CASSLSRGRAQEQFF

v_gene: TRBV7-8
abundance: few
j_gene: TRBJ2-3
d_gene: -
len: 14
CDR3nt: TGTGCCAGCAGCGGAAAGACTTTCACAGATACGCAGTATTTT
CDR3aa: CASSGKTFTDTQYF

v_gene: TRBV4-1
abundance: few
j_gene: TRBJ2-1
d_gene: -
len: 14
CDR3nt: TGCGCCAGCAGCCAAACACCGGGGGCCCATGAGCAGTTCTTC
CDR3aa: CASSQTPGAHEQFF

v_gene: TRBV28
abundance: -
j_gene: TRBJ2-5
d_gene: TRBD2
len: 15
CDR3nt: TGTGCCAGCAGTTTATGGGCTAGCGGACAAGAGACCCAGTACTTC
CDR3aa: CASSLWASGQETQYF

v_gene: TRBV7-9
abundance: few
j_gene: TRBJ2-3
d_gene: TRBD1
len: 15
CDR3nt: TGTGCCAGCAGCCTTAACAGGGGCTCCACAGATACGCAGTATTTT
CDR3aa: CASSLNRGSTDTQYF

v_gene: TRBV12-3/TRBV12-4
abundance: -
j_gene: TRBJ2-1
d_gene: TRBD2
len: 13
CDR3nt: TGTGCCAGCAGTTTAGCGAGAGCGGGAGAGCAGTTCTTC
CDR3aa: CASSLARAGEQFF

v_gene: TRBV7-2
abundance: -
j_gene: TRBJ2-3
d_gene: -
len: 13
CDR3nt: TGTGCCAGCAGAAGGTTGAGCACAGATACGCAGTATTTT
CDR3aa: CASRRLSTDTQYF

v_gene: TRBV6-6
abundance: -
j_gene: TRBJ2-5
d_gene: -
len: 15
CDR3nt: TGTGCCAGCAGTTACCCAAATAGGGGCCAAGAGACCCAGTACTTC
CDR3aa: CASSYPNRGQETQYF